Given below is one T cell receptor beta chain in context. The clone's antigen remains unknown. No base-level quality is on record; no much larger clone is a single base apart. These data come from a study of shared clonotypes between healthy human individuals (TCRdb year 2020). Regarding the study in general: The cohort included three men and two women between 18 and 49 years of age. For each donor, CD4 naive and CD4 memory were each run on three plates, CD8 naive on two plates, and CD8 memory on one plate. To estimate repertoire size and how much clonotype sharing occurs between individuals, the study deeply sequenced the blood TCR repertoires of five healthy adults. Libraries were prepared and TCR repertoires were sequenced by different laboratories using diverse techniques, in order to increase sequencing depth and limit assay-specific biases. Leukapheresis yielded between about 0.85 and 9.5 billion PBMCs per donor.

The paper as a whole reports these results and caveats: Sharing across a few donors was observed for about 4.8% of naive CD4, under 4% of naive CD8, around 2.5% of memory CD4, and roughly 0.4% of memory CD8 clonotypes. Rarefaction of sorted-subset datasets indicated incomplete sequencing despite the large sequencing depth. Sampling was restricted to blood, and TCR repertoires in tissues likely differ from the TCR repertoires found in blood. Compared with non-shared clonotypes, clonotypes shared by all four sorted-subset donors had higher generation probabilities. Larger estimated clonotype richness was generally found for naive subsets than for memory subsets. The genetic and exposure-history diversity represented was limited by the small number of donors. Based on pairwise subsampling, the degree of clonotype sharing among donors was expected to be affected by sequencing depth.

The germline V gene provides CDR1 SGDLS and CDR2 YYNGEE. The CDR3 numbers 15 residues from cysteine through phenylalanine. Solely the CDR3 DNA is kept, with 45 bases framed from the first base. V lost 7 bases and J lost 0 bases, and the count of bases not matched to a germline gene is 6. TCR CDR3 regions were amplified from genomic DNA by multiplex PCR using the deep immunoSEQ assay. Extracted genomic DNA from each cell subset was spread evenly across all wells of several immunoSEQ 96-well plates, with each plate serving as a replicate. Each replicate PCR for sorted subsets received about 0.2 ug genomic DNA, equal to about 30,000 T cell genomes. Purified libraries were measured with a Qubit 3.0 fluorometer, size-checked on a Bioanalyzer 2100, and measured again with the KAPA Library Quantification kit. Every immunoSEQ 96-well plate was sequenced on a dedicated single-read 150-cycle Illumina NextSeq 550 flow cell. Concerning the study's data processing: Because the immunoSEQ output held only junctional sequences and lacked quality scores, the filtering could not match the filtering applied to full-length reads. Sequences were annotated with PyIR, a Python wrapper for IgBLAST v1.9, and V/J genes and CDR3 were assigned using IMGT germline references. Reads were filtered out if the reads had weak V/J assignments (E-value above 1e-6), no CDR3, stop codons, out-of-frame junctions, or ambiguous translated residues. V3J clonotypes were defined as sequences sharing an identical inferred V gene, J gene, and CDR3 amino acid sequence. Percentage overlap between repertoires was computed as shared unique clonotypes divided by the size of the smaller repertoire. RTK rarefaction, the Chao1 estimator, and Recon v2.1 estimates of unobserved clonotypes were used to assess repertoire richness. For all TCRbeta clonotypes obtained by the gDNA method from several donors, generation probabilities were computed with OLGA. As stored in TCRdb, this immuneACCESS dataset retains in-frame rearrangements with V and J assigned. A fraction of the clones does not appear; measured against another copy, unresolved V genes explain less than half of the discrepancy, and the remainder lacks a known reason. V and J calls and clone size follow that table, whereas D and trimming were derived from the DNA. A total of 2 million to 2.5 million clones appear in this sample, more than 85% of them only once. Around 0.4% of the sample goes to the ten largest clones.

Healthy HIV-negative adults with no recently reported acute infections or vaccinations were included as donors. Only Caucasian adults living in Nashville, Tennessee, USA were represented among the donors. Magnetic negative selection was used to enrich CD4+ T cells, after which naive cells were positively selected on CD45RA and the negative fraction became the memory subset. Blood was collected by leukapheresis, and PBMCs were isolated by Ficoll-Histopaque density gradient centrifugation and then cryopreserved in liquid nitrogen vapor phase. Purity and quantity of every magnetically sorted T cell population were checked by analytical flow cytometry. From each sorted fraction, genomic DNA was isolated and quantified by UV absorbance on a Nanodrop 2000c.

This sequence uses TRBV9 and TRBJ2-3, with TRBD1 identical over 9 junction bases. Specimen: naive CD4+ T cells from PBMCs. In light of the paper, this sample's cell subset or site label describes: CD45RA+ positively selected. This sequence was found in a man between 18 and 29 years old in good health. Some clones in this sample may be carry-over from other donors' samples. The nucleotides are TGTGCCAGCGCCCGGGACAGGGTTAGCACAGATACGCAGTATTTT. Its translation is CASARDRVSTDTQYF.